These 30 T cell receptor beta chains originate from one sample sequenced in a study of cytomegalovirus exposure and HLA in healthy donors. Primers included in the PCR were 60 Vbeta and 13 Jbeta primers. Generated by immunoSEQ multiplex PCR, the TCRdb table keeps only in-frame clones and is missing some. The data hold 110,000 to 150,000 clones, with roughly 80% observed a single time. Sequencing was performed on PBMCs. These TCRs come from a woman aged 40 to 50 in good health and CMV-seropositive.

This clone was counted once. Other DNA sequences in the sample encode the same CDR3. The chain combines TRBV7-9 with TRBJ2-7; the D gene is possibly TRBD1 (6 bases). From germline, CDR1 is SEHNR and CDR2 FQNEAQ (reference sequence). Trimming removed 1 base from V and 7 bases from J, with 11 bases in between. The CDR3 contains 13 residues. The CDR3 DNA sequence: TGTGCCAGCAGCTTAGTTTCAGGGGATGAGCAGTACTTC. Translated, it gives CASSLVSGDEQYF.

The chain joins TRBV7-8 to TRBJ1-1, with no clear D. With 6 bases removed from V and 1 base from J, the gap between germline ends came to 15 bases. From germline, CDR1 is SGHVS and CDR2 FQNEAQ. The CDR3 consists of 15 residues. The CDR3 DNA is TGTGCCAGCAGAATACTGGGAGGCGCGAACACTGAAGCTTTCTTT. Its translation is CASRILGGANTEAFF.

The CDR3: CASSLRPRTSGSSYEQYF. As DNA, the CDR3 is TGTGCCAGCAGCCTCCGCCCTAGGACTAGCGGCTCCTCCTACGAGCAGTACTTC. The V and J genes are TRBV7-2 and TRBJ2-7, with TRBD2 matching 10 bases. CDR1 is SGHTA, CDR2 FQGNSA, per germline. The CDR3 is made up of 18 amino acids. Trimming took 5 bases from V and 0 from J; bases not matched to a gene: 13. Complete variable domain (other parts from reference TRBV7-2 and TRBJ2-7): GAGVSQSPSNKVTEKGKDVELRCDPISGHTALYWYRQSLGQGLEFLIYFQGNSAPDKSGLPSDRFSAERTGGSVSTLTIQRTQQEDSAVYLCASSLRPRTSGSSYEQYFGPGTRLTVT.

This clone was seen just once. The chain joins TRBV5-4 to TRBJ2-1; 8 bases fit TRBD2. Per the germline V gene, CDR1 is SGHNT and CDR2 is YYREEE (reference sequence). The CDR3 loop spans 16 amino acids. V gave up 0 bases and J gave up 7 bases; unmatched junction bases: 9. DNA of the CDR3: TGTGCCAGCAGCTTGGGGAGCGGGAGCCGAGGGAATGAGCAGTTCTTC. This codes for CASSLGSGSRGNEQFF. Based on the CDR3 plus reference TRBV5-4 and TRBJ2-1, the full variable domain is ETGVTQSPTHLIKTRGQQVTLRCSSQSGHNTVSWYQQALGQGPQFIFQYYREEENGRGNFPPRFSGLQFPNYSSELNVNALELDDSALYLCASSLGSGSRGNEQFFGPGTRLTVL.

As DNA, the CDR3 is TGTGCCAGCAGCAGACAGGGGGGCACTGGGGCCAACGTCCTGACTTTC. Its translation is CASSRQGGTGANVLTF. J is TRBJ2-6 and V is TRBV5-4, with 9 bases lining up with TRBD1. The J segment lost 2 bases and the V segment lost 4 bases, leaving 4 bases of the junction unmatched. Germline values: CDR1 SGHNT, CDR2 YYREEE (reference sequence). The CDR3 is 16 residues long.

This clone was counted once. The V and J genes are TRBV5-1 and TRBJ2-5; 7 nucleotides match TRBD1. The ends lost 3 bases at V and 1 base at J; junction bases unmatched: 6. From germline, CDR1 is SGHRS and CDR2 YFSETQ. CDR3 size: 15 residues. The CDR3 here is CASSYQGEVQETQYF. In DNA, the CDR3 is TGCGCCAGCAGCTACCAGGGGGAAGTCCAAGAGACCCAGTACTTC.

This clone was counted once. The V call is TRBV5-1, the J call TRBJ1-6, with D uncertain. Trimming took off 0 bases at V and 8 bases at J, with 12 bases between the two ends. CDR1 and CDR2 from the germline V gene are SGHRS and YFSETQ. This CDR3 is built from 15 residues. CDR3 in amino acids: CASSLADRRDSPLHF. CDR3 DNA: TGCGCCAGCAGCTTGGCCGATAGGCGGGATTCACCCCTCCACTTT.

The CDR3: CASSSPYRGTGELFF. The CDR3 DNA sequence: TGTGCCAGCAGCTCTCCCTACAGGGGCACCGGGGAGCTGTTTTTT. V is TRBV5-6 and J is TRBJ2-2; 7 bases fit TRBD1. The V segment lost 3 bases and the J segment 4 bases; nucleotides outside the gene matches: 6. The CDR3 length is 15 residues. CDR1 is SGHDT, CDR2 YYEEEE, per germline.

This chain connects TRBV28 to TRBJ1-6, with unresolved D. V was clipped by 5 bases and J by 0 bases, with 8 bases between them. The V gene's germline CDR1 is MDHEN and CDR2 SYDVKM. The CDR3 runs 15 residues. CDR3 DNA sequence: TGTGCCAGCAGTACGCCCTACTCCTATAATTCACCCCTCCACTTT. Its translation is CASSTPYSYNSPLHF.

This clone was recorded a few times. The genes are TRBV7-2 and TRBJ1-5; no definite D call. The CDR3 has 18 amino acids. The germline V and J ends were trimmed by 2 bases and 0 bases, with 17 bases remaining between them. Germline V lookup: CDR1 SGHTA, CDR2 FQGNSA. The CDR3 region has the DNA TGTGCCAGCAGCTTATCACCACGGGTAGAGGATAGCAATCAGCCCCAGCATTTT. It translates to CASSLSPRVEDSNQPQHF.

This chain links TRBV11-2 with TRBJ2-2, with D perhaps TRBD2 (6 bases). The V end lost 1 base, the J end lost 0 bases, and 12 bases lay between the germline ends. The germline V gene encodes CDR1 SGHAT and CDR2 FQNNGV. The CDR3 length is 17 residues. The CDR3 region is CASSLVGTGANTGELFF. The CDR3 nucleotides are TGTGCCAGCAGCTTAGTAGGGACTGGCGCGAACACCGGGGAGCTGTTTTTT.

This chain links TRBV7-6 with TRBJ1-1; D is ambiguous. V was cut by 2 bases and J by 2 bases, with 12 bases left in between. Germline V gene sequence: CDR1 SGHVS, CDR2 FNYEAQ. The CDR3 has 15 amino acids. CDR3 sequence reads: CASSLSTQLNTEAFF. DNA for the CDR3: TGTGCCAGCAGCTTAAGTACCCAGTTAAACACTGAAGCTTTCTTT.

CDR3 residues: CASSLETRGYTF. DNA of the CDR3: TGTGCCAGCAGTTTAGAGACTCGTGGCTACACCTTC. The rearrangement joins TRBV28 to TRBJ1-2; D call uncertain. The CDR3 consists of 12 residues. V shed 2 bases and J shed 7 bases, with 8 bases lying between them. The germline V gene encodes CDR1 MDHEN and CDR2 SYDVKM.

CDR3 residues: CASTLTGGNTEAFF. The CDR3 DNA sequence: TGTGCCAGTACCCTGACAGGGGGAAATACTGAAGCTTTCTTT. V and J are TRBV19 and TRBJ1-1; TRBD1 aligns across 9 bases. The CDR3 runs 14 residues. J was trimmed by 5 bases and V by 7 bases; bases with no gene match: 8. Germline CDR1 reads LNHDA; CDR2 reads SQIVND (reference sequence).

The count of this clone is one. The CDR3 sequence is CASSPGTVLSREKLFF. The CDR3 region has the DNA TGTGCCAGCTCACCCGGGACAGTCCTAAGTAGAGAAAAACTGTTTTTT. The chain combines TRBV18 with TRBJ1-4; 7 bases are a match to TRBD1. The CDR3 is made up of 16 amino acids. Per germline, CDR1 KGHSH and CDR2 LQKENI. J gave up 8 bases and V 3 bases, and 12 bases lay outside the gene matches.

The rearrangement links TRBV7-9 to TRBJ1-4; D may be TRBD1 (5 bases). This CDR3 is 15 amino acids long. Looked up from germline, CDR1 is SEHNR and CDR2 is FQNEAQ (reference sequence). V lost 5 bases, J lost 8 bases, and 18 bases lay in between. CDR3 residues: CASSGYGQTIEKLFF. Written as DNA, the CDR3 is TGTGCCAGCAGCGGTTATGGACAAACCATAGAAAAACTGTTTTTT. The variable domain in full, completed from reference TRBV7-9 and TRBJ1-4, reads DTGVSQNPRHKITKRGQNVTFRCDPISEHNRLYWYRQTLGQGPEFLTYFQNEAQLEKSRLLSDRFSAERPKGSFSTLEIQRTEQGDSAMYLCASSGYGQTIEKLFFGSGTQLSVL.

The V and J genes are TRBV5-4 and TRBJ2-7, with D possibly TRBD1 on 6 matching bases. The CDR3 sequence is 13 residues long. With 4 bases removed from V and 5 bases from J, the gap between germline ends came to 13 bases. Germline loops: CDR1 SGHNT, CDR2 YYREEE (reference sequence). The CDR3 is CASSIKGTHEQYF. The CDR3 DNA reads as TGTGCCAGCAGCATAAAAGGGACACACGAGCAGTACTTC.

V gene TRBV29-1 combines with J gene TRBJ2-3; 11 positions agree with TRBD2. The V and J ends lost 6 bases and 4 bases, in that order; junction bases with no gene match: 3. The CDR3 extends over 13 amino acids. Germline values: CDR1 SQVTM, CDR2 ANQGSEA. Here the CDR3 reads CSVTSGSPDTQYF. CDR3 nucleotides: TGCAGCGTCACTAGCGGGAGCCCAGATACGCAGTATTTT.

The V call is TRBV19, the J call TRBJ2-3; the D gene is possibly TRBD1 (5 bases). The germline V gene encodes CDR1 LNHDA and CDR2 SQIVND (reference sequence). The CDR3 sequence is 14 residues long. V shed 7 bases and J shed 4 bases, with 15 bases lying between them. In nucleotides, the CDR3 is TGTGCCAGTAAGGCTTCCCTAGGGGCAGATACGCAGTATTTT. Protein sequence: CASKASLGADTQYF.

The chain links TRBV10-1 to TRBJ1-6; D is ambiguous. Germline V CDR1 and CDR2: WNHNN, SYGVQD (reference sequence). This CDR3 spans 10 amino acids. V gave up 6 bases and J gave up 12 bases, with 6 bases separating them. CDR3 amino acids: CASRDLPLHF. In nucleotides, the CDR3 is TGCGCCAGCAGGGACTTACCCCTCCACTTT.

This clone was detected only once. A read error may account for a junction end that differs from germline. V gene TRBV7-9 combines with J gene TRBJ2-5; the D is unclear. The CDR3 is 12 residues long. Germline V gene lookup returns CDR1 SEHNR and CDR2 FQNEAQ (reference sequence). CDR3 residues: CSSSSPRETQYF. The DNA of the CDR3 is TGTTCCAGCAGCTCCCCCAGAGAGACCCAGTACTTC. Filled out from reference TRBV7-9 and TRBJ2-5, the complete variable domain reads DTGVSQNPRHKITKRGQNVTFRCDPISEHNRLYWYRQTLGQGPEFLTYFQNEAQLEKSRLLSDRFSAERPKGSFSTLEIQRTEQGDSAMYLCSSSSPRETQYFGPGTRLLVL.

The V call is TRBV6-1, the J call TRBJ2-5; 7 bases are a match to TRBD1. Looked up from germline, CDR1 is MNHNS and CDR2 is SASEGT. V gave up 11 bases and J gave up 2 bases; unmatched junction bases: 11. The CDR3 runs to 14 residues. Here the CDR3 DNA reads TGTGCCGGTGCACCCGACAGGGTTCAAGAGACCCAGTACTTC. It encodes CAGAPDRVQETQYF.

The chain carries TRBV5-6 and TRBJ2-3; 7 bases match TRBD1. Germline V gene lookup returns CDR1 SGHDT and CDR2 YYEEEE. There are 15 residues in the CDR3. J lost 1 base, V lost 4 bases, and 6 bases had no gene match. CDR3: CASSLETGRTDTQYF. The CDR3, as DNA: TGTGCCAGCAGCCTGGAGACAGGGCGCACAGATACGCAGTATTTT.

The rearrangement links TRBV5-5 to TRBJ2-1; 9 nucleotides agree with TRBD1. CDR1 and CDR2 from the germline V gene are SGHKS and YYEKEE (reference sequence). The CDR3 runs to 17 residues. The V gene end was trimmed by 4 bases and the J gene end by 9 bases; junction bases not matched to a gene: 17. CDR3 residues: CASSKQFRDRVVGEQFF. The CDR3 DNA sequence: TGTGCCAGCAGCAAACAGTTTAGGGACAGGGTTGTCGGTGAGCAGTTCTTC.

This clone came up a few times. The chain joins TRBV4-1 to TRBJ2-2; D uncertain. Germline CDR1 MGHRA, CDR2 YSYEKL. The germline V and J ends were trimmed by 4 bases and 7 bases, with 16 bases remaining between them. This CDR3 has 15 amino acids. The CDR3 DNA reads TGCGCCAGCAGCCCCCTGAGGCTAGTTCACGGGGAGCTGTTTTTT. As protein: CASSPLRLVHGELFF.

The rearrangement joins TRBV30 to TRBJ1-5, with D hard to call. The CDR3 is 14 residues long. Trimming stripped 0 bases from V and 7 bases from J, with 13 bases between. Germline CDR1 is GTSNPN and CDR2 is SVGIG (reference sequence). The CDR3 nucleotides read TGTGCCTGGAGTGTCAGTACATCGGGACAGCCCCAGCATTTT. Its translation: CAWSVSTSGQPQHF.

This clone was seen only a few times. This chain joins TRBV5-1 and TRBJ2-7, with 8 positions matching TRBD2. The germline V gene has CDR1 SGHRS and CDR2 YFSETQ. Trimming removed 4 bases from V and 4 bases from J; junction bases left unmatched: 13. The CDR3 is 16 amino acids. The CDR3 nucleotides read TGCGCCAGCAGCGCCGGGGGGAGCGGGAGTATGTACGAGCAGTACTTC. This sequence encodes CASSAGGSGSMYEQYF.

This sequence joins TRBV7-6 and TRBJ1-3; no clear D gene. Germline V gene lookup returns CDR1 SGHVS and CDR2 FNYEAQ. Between the trimmed V and J ends, which lost 1 base and 0 bases, there was a span of 7 bases. CDR3 length: 15 amino acids. CDR3 sequence (DNA): TGTGCCAGCAGCTTAGACCGGTTCTCTGGAAACACCATATATTTT. This gives the protein CASSLDRFSGNTIYF.

This chain connects TRBV5-8 to TRBJ1-1; 8 nucleotides line up with TRBD1. Germline loops: CDR1 SGHTS, CDR2 YDEGEE. The CDR3 loop spans 15 amino acids. J lost 0 bases, V lost 3 bases, and 4 bases had no gene match. The CDR3 coding sequence is TGTGCCAGCAGCTGGACACAGGGGGTGAACACTGAAGCTTTCTTT. Its protein is CASSWTQGVNTEAFF.

This chain joins TRBV10-1 and TRBJ2-1; 14 bases match TRBD2. Per germline, CDR1 WNHNN and CDR2 SYGVQD (reference sequence). CDR3 length: 16 amino acids. Trimming removed 5 bases from V and 8 bases from J; junction bases left unmatched: 8. DNA of the CDR3: TGCGCCAGCAGTCCATTGGGACTAGCGGGGGAGGATGAGCAGTTCTTC. It encodes CASSPLGLAGEDEQFF.